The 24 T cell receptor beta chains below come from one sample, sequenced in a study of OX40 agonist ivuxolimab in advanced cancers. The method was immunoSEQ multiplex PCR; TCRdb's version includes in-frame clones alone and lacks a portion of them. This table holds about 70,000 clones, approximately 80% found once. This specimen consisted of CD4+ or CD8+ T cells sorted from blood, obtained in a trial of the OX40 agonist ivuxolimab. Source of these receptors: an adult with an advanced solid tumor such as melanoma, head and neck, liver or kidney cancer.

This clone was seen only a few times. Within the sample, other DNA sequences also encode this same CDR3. The CDR3 DNA is TGCGCCAGCAGCCTCGGACAGCCACCCTACGAGCAGTACTTC. Its protein product is CASSLGQPPYEQYF. The rearrangement uses TRBV5-1 and TRBJ2-7; weak D call: TRBD1 (6 bases). CDR1 is SGHRS, CDR2 YFSETQ, per germline. The CDR3 length is 14 residues. Trimming left V 4 bases short and J 2 bases short, with 13 bases between.

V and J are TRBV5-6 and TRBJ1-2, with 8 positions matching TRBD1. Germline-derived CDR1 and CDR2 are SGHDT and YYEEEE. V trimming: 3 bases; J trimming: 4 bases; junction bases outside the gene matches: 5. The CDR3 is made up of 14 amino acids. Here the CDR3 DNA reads TGTGCCAGCAGCTCAGGACAGGGTGTCTATGGCTACACCTTC. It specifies CASSSGQGVYGYTF.

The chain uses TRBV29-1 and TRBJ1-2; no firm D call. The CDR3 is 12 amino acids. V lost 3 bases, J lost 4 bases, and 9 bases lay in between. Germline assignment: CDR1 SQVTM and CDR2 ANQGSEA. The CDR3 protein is CSVEAEAYGYTF. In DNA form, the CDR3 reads TGCAGCGTTGAGGCGGAAGCCTATGGCTACACCTTC. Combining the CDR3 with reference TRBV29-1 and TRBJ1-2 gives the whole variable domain SAVISQKPSRDICQRGTSLTIQCQVDSQVTMMFWYRQQPGQSLTLIATANQGSEATYESGFVIDKFPISRPNLTFSTLTVSNMSPEDSSIYLCSVEAEAYGYTFGSGTRLTVV.

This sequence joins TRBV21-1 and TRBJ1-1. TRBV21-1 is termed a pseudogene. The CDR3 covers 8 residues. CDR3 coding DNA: TGTGCCGGTAAAGGGGGGGTATTT. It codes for CAGKGGVF.

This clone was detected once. The chain's CDR3 is CASSKTGGRGGYTF. CDR3 nucleotide sequence: TGTGCCAGCAGTAAAACGGGGGGGCGCGGTGGCTACACCTTC. The chain uses TRBV6-5 and TRBJ1-2, with a weak D call TRBD1 (6 bases). The CDR3 is 14 amino acids. Germline V gene data show CDR1 as MNHEY and CDR2 as SVGAGI. Trimming stripped 5 bases from V and 7 bases from J, with 17 bases between.

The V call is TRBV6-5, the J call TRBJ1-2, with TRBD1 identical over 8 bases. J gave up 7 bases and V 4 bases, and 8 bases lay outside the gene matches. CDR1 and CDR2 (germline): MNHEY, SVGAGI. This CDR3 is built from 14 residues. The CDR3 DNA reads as TGTGCCAGCAGTTTCGGGCAGGGGGCGTCTGGCTACACCTTC. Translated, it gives CASSFGQGASGYTF.

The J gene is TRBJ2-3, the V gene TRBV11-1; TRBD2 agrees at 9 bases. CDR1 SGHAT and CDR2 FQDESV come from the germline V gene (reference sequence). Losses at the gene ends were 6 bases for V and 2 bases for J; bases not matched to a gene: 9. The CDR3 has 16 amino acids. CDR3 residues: CASRGLAGALTDTQYF. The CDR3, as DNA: TGTGCCAGCAGAGGGTTAGCGGGGGCCCTCACAGATACGCAGTATTTT.

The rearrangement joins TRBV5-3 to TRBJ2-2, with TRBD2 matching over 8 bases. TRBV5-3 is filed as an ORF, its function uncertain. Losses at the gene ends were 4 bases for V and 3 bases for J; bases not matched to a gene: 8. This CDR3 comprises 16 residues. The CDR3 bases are TGTGCCAGAAGCCGGTGGCGGGGGGTGTACACCGGGGAGCTGTTTTTT. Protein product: CARSRWRGVYTGELFF.

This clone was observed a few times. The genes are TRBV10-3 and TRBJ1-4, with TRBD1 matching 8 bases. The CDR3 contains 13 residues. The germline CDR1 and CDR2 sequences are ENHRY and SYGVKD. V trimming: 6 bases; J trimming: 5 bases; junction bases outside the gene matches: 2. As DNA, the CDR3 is TGTGCCATCAGGGACAGGGTAAATGAAAAACTGTTTTTT. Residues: CAIRDRVNEKLFF.

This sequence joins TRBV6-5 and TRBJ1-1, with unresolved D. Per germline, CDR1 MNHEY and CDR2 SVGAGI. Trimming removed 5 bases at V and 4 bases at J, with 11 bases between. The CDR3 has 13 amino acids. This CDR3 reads CASSEVRSTEAFF. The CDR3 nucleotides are TGTGCCAGCAGTGAAGTCAGAAGCACTGAAGCTTTCTTT.

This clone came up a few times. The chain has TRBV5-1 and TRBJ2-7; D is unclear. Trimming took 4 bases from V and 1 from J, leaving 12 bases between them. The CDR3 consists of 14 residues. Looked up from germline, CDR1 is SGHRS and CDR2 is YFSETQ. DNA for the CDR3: TGCGCCAGCAGCCAAACAGAGTTTTCCTACGAGCAGTACTTC. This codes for CASSQTEFSYEQYF.

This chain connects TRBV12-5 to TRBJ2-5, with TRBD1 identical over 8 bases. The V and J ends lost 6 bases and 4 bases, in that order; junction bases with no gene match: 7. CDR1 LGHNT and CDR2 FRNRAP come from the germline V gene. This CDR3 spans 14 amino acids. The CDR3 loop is CASGRQGLGETQYF. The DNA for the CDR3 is TGTGCTAGTGGACGACAGGGGTTGGGAGAGACCCAGTACTTC.

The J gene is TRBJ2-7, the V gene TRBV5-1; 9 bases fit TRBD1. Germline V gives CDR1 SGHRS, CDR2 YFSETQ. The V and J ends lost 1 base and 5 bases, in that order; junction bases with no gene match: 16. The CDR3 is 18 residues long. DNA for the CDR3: TGCGCCAGCAGCTTGTTCCCCAGTACCGGGACAGGGATGGACGAGCAGTACTTC. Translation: CASSLFPSTGTGMDEQYF.

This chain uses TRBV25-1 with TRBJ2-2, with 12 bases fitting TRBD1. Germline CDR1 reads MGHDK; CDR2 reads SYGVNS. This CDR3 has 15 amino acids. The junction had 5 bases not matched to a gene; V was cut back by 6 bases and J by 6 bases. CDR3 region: CASRSGTGGPGELFF. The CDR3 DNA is TGTGCCAGCAGGTCCGGGACAGGGGGCCCCGGGGAGCTGTTTTTT.

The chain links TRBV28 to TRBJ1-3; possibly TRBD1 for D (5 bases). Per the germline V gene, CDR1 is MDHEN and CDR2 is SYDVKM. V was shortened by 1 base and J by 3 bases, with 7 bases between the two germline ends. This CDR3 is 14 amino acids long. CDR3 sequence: CASSLFQGGNTIYF. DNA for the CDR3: TGTGCCAGCAGTTTATTCCAGGGTGGAAACACCATATATTTT.

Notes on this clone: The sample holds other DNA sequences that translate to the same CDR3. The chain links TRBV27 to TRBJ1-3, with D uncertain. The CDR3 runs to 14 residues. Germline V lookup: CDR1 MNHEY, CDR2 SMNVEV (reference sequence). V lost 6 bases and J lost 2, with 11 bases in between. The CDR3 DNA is TGTGCCAGCAGCTCACAGTCCCCTGGAAACACCATATATTTT. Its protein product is CASSSQSPGNTIYF.

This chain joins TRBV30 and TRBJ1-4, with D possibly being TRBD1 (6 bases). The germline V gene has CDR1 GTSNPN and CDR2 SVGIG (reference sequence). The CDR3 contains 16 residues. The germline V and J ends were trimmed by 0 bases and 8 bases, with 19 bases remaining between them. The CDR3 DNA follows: TGTGCCTGGAGTGTACTTGGAACCGCAGGGGCCGAAAAACTGTTTTTT. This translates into CAWSVLGTAGAEKLFF.

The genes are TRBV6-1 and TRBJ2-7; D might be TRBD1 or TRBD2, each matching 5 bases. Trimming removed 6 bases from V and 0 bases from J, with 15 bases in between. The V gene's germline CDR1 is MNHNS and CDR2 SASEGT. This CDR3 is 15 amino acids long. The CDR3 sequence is CASRRGGPSSYEQYF. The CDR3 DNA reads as TGTGCCAGCAGGAGGGGCGGACCTAGCTCCTACGAGCAGTACTTC.

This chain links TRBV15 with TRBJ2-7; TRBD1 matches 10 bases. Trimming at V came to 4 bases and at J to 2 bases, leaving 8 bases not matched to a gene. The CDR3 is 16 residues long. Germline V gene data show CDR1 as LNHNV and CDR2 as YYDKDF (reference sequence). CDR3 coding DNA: TGTGCCACCAGCAAAGGAGCCGGGACAGGGGCCTACGAGCAGTACTTC. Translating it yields CATSKGAGTGAYEQYF.

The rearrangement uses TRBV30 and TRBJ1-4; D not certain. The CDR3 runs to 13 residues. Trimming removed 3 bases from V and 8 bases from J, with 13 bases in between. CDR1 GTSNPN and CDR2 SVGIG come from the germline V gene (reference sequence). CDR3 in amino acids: CAWSALEMEKLFF. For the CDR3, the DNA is TGTGCCTGGAGCGCGCTGGAGATGGAAAAACTGTTTTTT.

CDR3 DNA: TGTGCCAGCAGCCGAACCGGGACAACAACGAACACCGGGGAGCTGTTTTTT. Translating gives CASSRTGTTTNTGELFF. The V call is TRBV7-8, the J call TRBJ2-2, with D possibly being TRBD1 (6 bases). V lost 5 bases and J 0 bases, leaving 16 bases between the germline ends. Germline V CDR1 and CDR2: SGHVS, FQNEAQ. The CDR3 spans 17 residues.

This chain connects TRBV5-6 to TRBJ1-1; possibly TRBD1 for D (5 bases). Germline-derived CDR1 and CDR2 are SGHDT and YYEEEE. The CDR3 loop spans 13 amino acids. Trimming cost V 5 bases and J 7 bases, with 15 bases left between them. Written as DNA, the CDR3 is TGTGCCAGCAGACTGACGGGGCTGTATGAAGCTTTCTTT. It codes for CASRLTGLYEAFF.

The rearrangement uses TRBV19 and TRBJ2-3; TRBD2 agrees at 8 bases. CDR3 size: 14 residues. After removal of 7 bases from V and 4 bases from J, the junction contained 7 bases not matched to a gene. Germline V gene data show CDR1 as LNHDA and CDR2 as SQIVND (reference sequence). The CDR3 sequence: CASMASGYSDTQYF. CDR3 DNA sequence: TGTGCCAGTATGGCTAGCGGGTACTCAGATACGCAGTATTTT.

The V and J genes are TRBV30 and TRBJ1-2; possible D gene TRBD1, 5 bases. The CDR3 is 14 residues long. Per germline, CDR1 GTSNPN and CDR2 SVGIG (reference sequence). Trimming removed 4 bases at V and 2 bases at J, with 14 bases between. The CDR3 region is CAWMGTRLNYGYTF. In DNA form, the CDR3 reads TGTGCCTGGATGGGGACTCGTTTGAACTATGGCTACACCTTC.